Only one count was recorded for the clone carrying this T cell receptor (beta chain). This sample is part of a study of blood T cell repertoires in COVID-19. Study-level information: The United States, Italy and Spain provided the acute and convalescent COVID-19 samples. T cells, B-cell-depleted T cells, or PBMCs supplied cDNA or gDNA.

This CDR3 has 15 residues. Germline CDR1 and CDR2: LGHDT and YNNKEL (reference sequence). V gave up 4 bases and J gave up 0 bases, with 12 bases separating them. In the original workflow: Counts of nucleated cells, estimated from reference gene primer amplification, were obtained. Sequenced by immunoSEQ multiplex PCR; TCRdb stores in-frame clones only, minus some. The D gene and trimming were derived from the DNA, and the V and J assignments and clone size from that table. This table has more than 250,000 clones, about 86% appearing once. This TCR derives from a woman aged 30 to 39 who had recovered from COVID-19. This chain links TRBV3-1 (or the pseudogene TRBV3-2) with TRBJ1-2, with no clear D. Source material: peripheral blood. The CDR3 DNA reads as TGTGCCAGCAGCCTCCGCGGAAAGCCTAACTATGGCTACACCTTC. Amino acid sequence: CASSLRGKPNYGYTF.